This T cell receptor beta chain was recovered during a study of T-cell reconstitution after alpha-beta-depleted transplantation in children. In this sample, this clonotype turned up a few times. Preparation of the TCRbeta library used unique molecular identifiers. TCRdb recomputed calls from the PCR reads with MiXCR, one row per CDR3 protein. The sample contains 200,000 to 250,000 distinct CDR3 sequences, 20% to 30% of which appear only once. This CDR3 region has 14 residues. Per germline, CDR1 SGHRS and CDR2 YFSETQ. With 0 bases removed from V and 4 bases from J, the gap between germline ends came to 9 bases.

The chain uses TRBV5-1 and TRBJ2-3; the D call may be TRBD1 or TRBD2 (5 bases each). The starting material was PBMCs, mostly from graft donor cells, obtained 360 days after TCRalphabeta/CD19-depleted stem cell transplant. This clonotype originated in a female patient younger than 10 who had a stem cell transplant for congenital amegakaryocytic thrombocytopenia, so the T cells may come from the graft donor. The CDR3, as DNA: TGCGCCAGCAGCTTGGCCCAGGGAGCAGATACGCAGTATTTT. Protein sequence: CASSLAQGADTQYF.